Only a few counts were recorded for the clone carrying this T cell receptor (beta chain). These data belong to a study of blood T cell repertoires in COVID-19. About the study: The United States, Italy and Spain provided the acute and convalescent COVID-19 samples. PBMCs, B-cell-depleted T cells, or T cells provided the cDNA or gDNA that made up the material.

Authors' processing steps: The assay estimated nucleated cells by amplifying reference gene primers. Sequenced by immunoSEQ multiplex PCR; TCRdb stores in-frame clones only, minus some. The V and J calls and clone size come from that table; D and trimming were worked out from the DNA. The repertoire includes fewer than 300,000 clones, over 70% of them detected once, and 4.5% to 6.5% sits in the top ten. CDR1 is SNHLY and CDR2 is FYNNEI in the germline V gene. CDR3 size: 15 residues. The V gene lost 7 bases and the J gene lost 5 bases, with 20 bases spanning the gap. Sample: peripheral blood. The receptor's source is an older man with acute or convalescent COVID-19. The rearrangement links TRBV2 to TRBJ2-5, with D tentatively TRBD2 (5 bases). The CDR3 nucleotides read TGTGCCAGCAATCCCGTGAGAGGGCCCAGGGAGACCCAGTACTTC. This sequence encodes CASNPVRGPRETQYF.